The present entry profiles one TCR beta chain with its context. Antigen specificity is unknown. TCRdb's copy holds only in-frame clones and misses some; the assay was immunoSEQ multiplex PCR. The sample has under 400,000 clones, roughly 90% seen once. The entry originates in a study of cytomegalovirus exposure and HLA in healthy donors. General observations from the study: Most TCR sequences proved rare, with some public TCRs found in many donors. Associated with cytomegalovirus, according to the listing, were fewer than 200 TCR beta chains. Reported results showed that the classifier diagnosed cytomegalovirus status with high specificity and sensitivity.

This TCR derives from a man younger than 40 in good health and CMV-seronegative. Material for sequencing was PBMCs.

The CDR3 DNA reads as TGTGCCAGCAGCTTGGGACTAGCGGGGGGGCTCAATGAGCAGTTCTTC. Its translation: CASSLGLAGGLNEQFF. This chain connects TRBV7-9 to TRBJ2-1; 16 nucleotides line up with TRBD2. V was clipped by 3 bases and J by 6 bases; unmatched bases: 2. There are 16 residues in the CDR3. The germline V gene encodes CDR1 SEHNR and CDR2 FQNEAQ (reference sequence).